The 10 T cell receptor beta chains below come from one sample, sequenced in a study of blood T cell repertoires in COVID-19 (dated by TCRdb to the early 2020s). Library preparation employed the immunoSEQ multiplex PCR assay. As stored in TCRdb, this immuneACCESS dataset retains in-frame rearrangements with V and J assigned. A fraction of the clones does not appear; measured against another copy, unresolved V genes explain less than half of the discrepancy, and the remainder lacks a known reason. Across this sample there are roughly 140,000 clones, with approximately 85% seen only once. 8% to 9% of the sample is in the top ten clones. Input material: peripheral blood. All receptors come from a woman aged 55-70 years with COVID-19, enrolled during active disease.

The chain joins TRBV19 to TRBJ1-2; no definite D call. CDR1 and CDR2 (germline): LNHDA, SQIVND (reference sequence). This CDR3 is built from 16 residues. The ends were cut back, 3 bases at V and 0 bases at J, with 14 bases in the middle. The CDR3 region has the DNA TGTGCCAGTAGTATTGGCGGTCTCCCAGCTAACTATGGCTACACCTTC. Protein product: CASSIGGLPANYGYTF.

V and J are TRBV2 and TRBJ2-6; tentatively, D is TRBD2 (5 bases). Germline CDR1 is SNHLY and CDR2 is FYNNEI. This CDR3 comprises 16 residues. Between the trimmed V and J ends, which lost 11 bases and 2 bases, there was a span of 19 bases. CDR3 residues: CAQQQLAGTGANVLTF. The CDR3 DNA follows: TGTGCCCAACAGCAATTGGCCGGGACTGGGGCCAACGTCCTGACTTTC. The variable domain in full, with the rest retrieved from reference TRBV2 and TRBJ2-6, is EPEVTQTPSHQVTQMGQEVILRCVPISNHLYFYWYRQILGQKVEFLVSFYNNEISEKSEIFDDQFSVERPDGSNFTLKIRSTKLEDSAMYFCAQQQLAGTGANVLTFGAGSRLTVL.

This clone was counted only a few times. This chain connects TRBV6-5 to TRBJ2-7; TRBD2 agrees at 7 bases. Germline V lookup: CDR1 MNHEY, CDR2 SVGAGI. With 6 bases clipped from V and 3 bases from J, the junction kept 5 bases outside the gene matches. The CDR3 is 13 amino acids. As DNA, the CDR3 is TGTGCCAGCAGCAAGCGGGACGGCTACGAGCAGTACGTC. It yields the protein CASSKRDGYEQYV.

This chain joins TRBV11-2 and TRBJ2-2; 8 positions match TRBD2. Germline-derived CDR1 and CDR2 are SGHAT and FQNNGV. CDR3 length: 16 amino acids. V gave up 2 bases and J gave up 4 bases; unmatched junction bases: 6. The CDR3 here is CASSLNPGGVTGELFF. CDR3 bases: TGTGCCAGCAGCTTAAATCCGGGGGGGGTCACCGGGGAGCTGTTTTTT.

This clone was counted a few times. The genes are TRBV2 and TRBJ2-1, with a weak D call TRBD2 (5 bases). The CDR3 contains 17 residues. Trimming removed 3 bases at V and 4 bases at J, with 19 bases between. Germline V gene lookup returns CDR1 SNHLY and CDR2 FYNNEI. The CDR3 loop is CASSDSRRMSGYNEQFF. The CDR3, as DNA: TGTGCCAGCAGTGACTCACGCCGGATGTCGGGATACAATGAGCAGTTCTTC.

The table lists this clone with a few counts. The CDR3 loop is CASSLVLLNEQFF. DNA of the CDR3: TGTGCCAGCAGCTTAGTACTCCTTAATGAGCAGTTCTTC. The chain carries TRBV7-2 and TRBJ2-1; D is unresolved. The germline CDR1 and CDR2 sequences are SGHTA and FQGNSA. The germline V and J ends were trimmed by 1 base and 7 bases, with 8 bases remaining between them. This CDR3 contains 13 residues.

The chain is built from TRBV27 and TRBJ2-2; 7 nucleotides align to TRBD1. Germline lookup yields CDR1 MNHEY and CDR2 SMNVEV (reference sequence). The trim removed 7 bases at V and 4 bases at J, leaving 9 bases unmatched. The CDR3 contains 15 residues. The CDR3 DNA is TGTGCCAGCACCACGGACAGGCGGAGCACCGGGGAGCTGTTTTTT. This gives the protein CASTTDRRSTGELFF.

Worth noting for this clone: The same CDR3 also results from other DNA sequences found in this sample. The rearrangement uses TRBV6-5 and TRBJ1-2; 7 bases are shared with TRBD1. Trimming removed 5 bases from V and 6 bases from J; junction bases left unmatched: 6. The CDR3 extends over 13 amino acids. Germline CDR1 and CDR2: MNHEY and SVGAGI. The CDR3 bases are TGTGCCAGCAGTCGAGACAGGGTAGATGGCTACACCTTC. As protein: CASSRDRVDGYTF.

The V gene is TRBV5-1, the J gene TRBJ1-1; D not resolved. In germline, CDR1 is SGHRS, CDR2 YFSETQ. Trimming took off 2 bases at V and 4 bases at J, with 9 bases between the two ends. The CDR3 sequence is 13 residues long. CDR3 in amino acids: CASSFGVGTEAFF. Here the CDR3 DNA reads TGCGCCAGCAGCTTCGGGGTAGGCACTGAAGCTTTCTTT. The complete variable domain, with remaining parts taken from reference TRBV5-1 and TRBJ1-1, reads KAGVTQTPRYLIKTRGQQVTLSCSPISGHRSVSWYQQTPGQGLQFLFEYFSETQRNKGNFPGRFSGRQFSNSRSEMNVSTLELGDSALYLCASSFGVGTEAFFGQGTRLTVV.

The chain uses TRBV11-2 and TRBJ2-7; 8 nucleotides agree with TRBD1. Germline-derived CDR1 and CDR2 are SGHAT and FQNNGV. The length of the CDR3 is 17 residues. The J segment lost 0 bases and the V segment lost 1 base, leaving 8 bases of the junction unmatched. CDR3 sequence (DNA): TGTGCCAGCAGCTTAGGGACAGGGTATGGGTTCTCCTACGAGCAGTACGTC. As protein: CASSLGTGYGFSYEQYV.